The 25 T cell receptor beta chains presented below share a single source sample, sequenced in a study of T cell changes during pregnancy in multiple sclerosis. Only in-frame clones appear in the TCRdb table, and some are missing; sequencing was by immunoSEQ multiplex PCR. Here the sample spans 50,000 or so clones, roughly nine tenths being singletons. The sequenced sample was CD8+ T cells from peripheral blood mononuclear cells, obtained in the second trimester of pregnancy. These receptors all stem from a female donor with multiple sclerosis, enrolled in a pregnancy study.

The CDR3 is CASTEPDSLYGYTF. DNA for the CDR3: TGTGCCAGCACCGAACCGGACAGCTTATATGGCTACACCTTC. V and J are TRBV7-9 and TRBJ1-2, with a tentative D call TRBD1 (6 bases). CDR1 SEHNR and CDR2 FQNEAQ come from the germline V gene (reference sequence). The CDR3 is 14 residues long. The V end lost 7 bases, the J end lost 5 bases, and 17 bases lay between the germline ends.

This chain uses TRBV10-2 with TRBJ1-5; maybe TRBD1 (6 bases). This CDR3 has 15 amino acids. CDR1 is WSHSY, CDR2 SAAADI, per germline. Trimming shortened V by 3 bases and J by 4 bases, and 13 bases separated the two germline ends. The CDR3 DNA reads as TGCGCCAGCAGTGAACCCGGGACACTGAATCAGCCCCAGCATTTT. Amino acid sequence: CASSEPGTLNQPQHF.

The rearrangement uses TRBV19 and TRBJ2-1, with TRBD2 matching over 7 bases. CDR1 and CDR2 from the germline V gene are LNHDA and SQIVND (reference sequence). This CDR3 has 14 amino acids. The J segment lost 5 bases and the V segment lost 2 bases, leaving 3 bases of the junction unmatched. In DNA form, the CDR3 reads TGTGCCAGTAGTATATGGGGAGGGGACAATGAGCAGTTCTTC. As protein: CASSIWGGDNEQFF.

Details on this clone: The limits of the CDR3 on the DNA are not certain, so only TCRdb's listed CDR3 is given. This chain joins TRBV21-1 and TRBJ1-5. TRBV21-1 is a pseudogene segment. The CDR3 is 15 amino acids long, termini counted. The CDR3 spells CASSPFGAGTGPQHF.

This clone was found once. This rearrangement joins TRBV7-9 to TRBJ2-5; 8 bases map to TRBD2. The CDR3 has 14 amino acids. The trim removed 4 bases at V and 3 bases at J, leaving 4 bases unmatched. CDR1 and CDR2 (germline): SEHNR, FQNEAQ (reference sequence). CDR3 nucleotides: TGTGCCAGCAGCTCCCGGGGGGGCAAAGAGACCCAGTACTTC. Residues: CASSSRGGKETQYF.

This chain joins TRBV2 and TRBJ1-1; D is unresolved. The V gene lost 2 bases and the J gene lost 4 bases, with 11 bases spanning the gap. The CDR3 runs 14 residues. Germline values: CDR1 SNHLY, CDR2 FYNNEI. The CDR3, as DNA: TGTGCCAGCAGTGAATTACACATCAGCACTGAAGCTTTCTTT. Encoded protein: CASSELHISTEAFF.

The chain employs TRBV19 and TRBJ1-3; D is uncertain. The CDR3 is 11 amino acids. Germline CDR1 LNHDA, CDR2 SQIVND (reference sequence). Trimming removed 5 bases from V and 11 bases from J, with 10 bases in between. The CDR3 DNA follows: TGTGCCAGTAGTTGGGGAGGTGCCATATATTTT. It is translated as CASSWGGAIYF. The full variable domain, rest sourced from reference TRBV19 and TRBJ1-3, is DGGITQSPKYLFRKEGQNVTLSCEQNLNHDAMYWYRQDPGQGLRLIYYSQIVNDFQKGDIAEGYSVSREKKESFPLTVTSAQKNPTAFYLCASSWGGAIYFGEGSWLTVV.

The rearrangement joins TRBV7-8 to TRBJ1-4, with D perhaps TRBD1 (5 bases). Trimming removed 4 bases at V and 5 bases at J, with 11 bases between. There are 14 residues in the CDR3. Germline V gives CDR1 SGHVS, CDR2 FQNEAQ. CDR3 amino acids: CASSSGTINEKLFF. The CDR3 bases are TGTGCCAGCAGCTCCGGGACTATAAATGAAAAACTGTTTTTT.

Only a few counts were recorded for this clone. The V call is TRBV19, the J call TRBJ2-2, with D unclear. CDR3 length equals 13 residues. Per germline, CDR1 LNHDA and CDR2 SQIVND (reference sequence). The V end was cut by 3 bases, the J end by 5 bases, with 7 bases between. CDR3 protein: CASSMYSTGELFF. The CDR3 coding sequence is TGTGCCAGTAGTATGTACAGTACCGGGGAGCTGTTTTTT.

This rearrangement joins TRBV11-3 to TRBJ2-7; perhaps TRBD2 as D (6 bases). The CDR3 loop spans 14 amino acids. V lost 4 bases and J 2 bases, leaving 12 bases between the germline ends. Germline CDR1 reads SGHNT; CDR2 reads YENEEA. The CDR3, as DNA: TGTGCCAGCAGCTCCCCGGGAGCCCCCTACGAGCAGTACTTC. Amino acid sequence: CASSSPGAPYEQYF.

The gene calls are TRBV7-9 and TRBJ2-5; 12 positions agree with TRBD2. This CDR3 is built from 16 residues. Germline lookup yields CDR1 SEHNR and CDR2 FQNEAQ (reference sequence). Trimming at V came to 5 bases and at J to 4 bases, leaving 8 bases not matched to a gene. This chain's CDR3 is CASSNGLAGFSETQYF. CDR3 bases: TGTGCCAGCAGCAACGGACTAGCGGGGTTTTCAGAGACCCAGTACTTC. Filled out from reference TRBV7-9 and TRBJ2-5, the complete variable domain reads DTGVSQNPRHKITKRGQNVTFRCDPISEHNRLYWYRQTLGQGPEFLTYFQNEAQLEKSRLLSDRFSAERPKGSFSTLEIQRTEQGDSAMYLCASSNGLAGFSETQYFGPGTRLLVL.

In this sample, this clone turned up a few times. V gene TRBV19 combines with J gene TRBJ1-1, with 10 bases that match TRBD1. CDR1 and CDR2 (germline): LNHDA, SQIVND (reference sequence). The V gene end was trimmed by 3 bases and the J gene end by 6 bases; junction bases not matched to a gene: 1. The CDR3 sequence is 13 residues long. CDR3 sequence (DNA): TGTGCCAGTAGTATTGGACAGGGGGCTGAAGCTTTCTTT. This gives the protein CASSIGQGAEAFF.

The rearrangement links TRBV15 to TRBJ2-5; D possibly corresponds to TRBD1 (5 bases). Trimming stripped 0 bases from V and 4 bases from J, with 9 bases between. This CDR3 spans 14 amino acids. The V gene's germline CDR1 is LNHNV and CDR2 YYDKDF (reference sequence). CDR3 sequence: CATSREGVGETQYF. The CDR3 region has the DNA TGTGCCACCAGCAGAGAAGGGGTGGGAGAGACCCAGTACTTC.

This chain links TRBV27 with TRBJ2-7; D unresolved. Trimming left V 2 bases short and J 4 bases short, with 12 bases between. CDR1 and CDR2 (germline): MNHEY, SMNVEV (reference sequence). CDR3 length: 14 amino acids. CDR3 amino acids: CASSLDYMSYEQYF. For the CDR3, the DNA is TGTGCCAGCAGTTTAGATTACATGTCTTACGAGCAGTACTTC.

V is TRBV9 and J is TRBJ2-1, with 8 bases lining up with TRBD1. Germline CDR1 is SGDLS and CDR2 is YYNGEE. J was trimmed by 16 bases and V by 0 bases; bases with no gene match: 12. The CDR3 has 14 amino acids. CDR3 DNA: TGTGCCAGCAGCGTAGGGGGGGCTGGGACAGGAGAATTCTTC. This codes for CASSVGGAGTGEFF.

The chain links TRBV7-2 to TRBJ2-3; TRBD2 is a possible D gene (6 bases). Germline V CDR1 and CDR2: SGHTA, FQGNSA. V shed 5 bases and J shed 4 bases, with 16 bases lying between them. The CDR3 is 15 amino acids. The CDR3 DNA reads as TGTGCCAGCAGCAGGAGACTAGGAGTTGCAGATACGCAGTATTTT. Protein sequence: CASSRRLGVADTQYF.

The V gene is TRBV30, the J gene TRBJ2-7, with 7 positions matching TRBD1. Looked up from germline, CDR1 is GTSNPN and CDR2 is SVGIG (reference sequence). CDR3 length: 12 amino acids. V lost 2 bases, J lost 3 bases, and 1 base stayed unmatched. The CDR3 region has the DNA TGTGCCTGGAGTCACAGGGGCTACGAGCAGTACTTC. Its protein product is CAWSHRGYEQYF.

The CDR3: CASSISGRGYGYTF. The DNA for the CDR3 is TGTGCCAGTAGTATTTCGGGCAGGGGCTATGGCTACACCTTC. The rearrangement joins TRBV19 to TRBJ1-2; possibly TRBD1 for D (6 bases). CDR1 and CDR2 (germline): LNHDA, SQIVND (reference sequence). The length of the CDR3 is 14 residues. V was shortened by 3 bases and J by 4 bases, with 12 bases between the two germline ends.

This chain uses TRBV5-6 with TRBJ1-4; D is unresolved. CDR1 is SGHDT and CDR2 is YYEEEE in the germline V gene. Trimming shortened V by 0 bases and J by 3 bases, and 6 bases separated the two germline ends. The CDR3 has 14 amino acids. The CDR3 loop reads CASSLGAANEKLFF. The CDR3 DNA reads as TGTGCCAGCAGCTTGGGGGCAGCTAATGAAAAACTGTTTTTT.

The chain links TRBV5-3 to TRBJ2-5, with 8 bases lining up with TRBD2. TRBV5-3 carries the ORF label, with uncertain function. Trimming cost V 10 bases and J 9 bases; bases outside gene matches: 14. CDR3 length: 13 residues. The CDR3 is CAGPGLPGGAQYF. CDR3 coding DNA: TGTGCCGGCCCGGGACTTCCGGGGGGGGCCCAGTACTTC.

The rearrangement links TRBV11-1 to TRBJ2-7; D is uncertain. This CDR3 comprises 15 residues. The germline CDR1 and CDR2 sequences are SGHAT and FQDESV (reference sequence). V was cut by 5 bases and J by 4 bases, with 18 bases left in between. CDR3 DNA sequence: TGTGCCAGCAGCCCTCTCGTGAGAGGTGGTTACGAGCAGTACTTC. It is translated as CASSPLVRGGYEQYF.

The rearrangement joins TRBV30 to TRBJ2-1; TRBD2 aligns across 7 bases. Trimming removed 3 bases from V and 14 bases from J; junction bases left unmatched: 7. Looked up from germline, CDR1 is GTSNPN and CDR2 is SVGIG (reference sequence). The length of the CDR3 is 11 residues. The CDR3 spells CAWSESGEKFF. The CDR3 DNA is TGTGCCTGGAGCGAAAGCGGGGAGAAGTTCTTC.

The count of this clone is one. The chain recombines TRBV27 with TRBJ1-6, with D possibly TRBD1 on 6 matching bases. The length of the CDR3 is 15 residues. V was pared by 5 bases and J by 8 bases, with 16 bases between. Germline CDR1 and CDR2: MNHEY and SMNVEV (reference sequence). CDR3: CASSPDSPNYSPLHF. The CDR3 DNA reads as TGTGCCAGCAGTCCGGACAGCCCGAACTATTCACCCCTCCACTTT.

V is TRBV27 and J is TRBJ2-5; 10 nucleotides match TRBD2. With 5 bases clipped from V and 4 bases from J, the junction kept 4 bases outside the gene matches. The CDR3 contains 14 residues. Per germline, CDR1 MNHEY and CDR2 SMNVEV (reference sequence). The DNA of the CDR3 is TGTGCCAGCAGTCTAGCGGGGGCGGGAGAGACCCAGTACTTC. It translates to CASSLAGAGETQYF.

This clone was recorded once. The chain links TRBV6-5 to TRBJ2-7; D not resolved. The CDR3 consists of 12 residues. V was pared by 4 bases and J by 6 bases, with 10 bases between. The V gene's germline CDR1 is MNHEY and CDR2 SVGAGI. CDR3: CASSLDSLEQYF. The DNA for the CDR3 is TGTGCCAGCAGTTTAGACTCTCTCGAGCAGTACTTC.